This TCR beta chain originates from a study of tumor and adjacent non-tumor tissue in lung cancer listed by TCRdb under 2018. A note on the overall study: By cancer type, the cohort comprised some 13 adenocarcinoma patients, 2 squamous cell carcinoma patients and 1 small cell lung cancer patient. In total, sequencing yielded approximately 130,000,000 productive TCRbeta reads, which works out to an average of approximately 4 million reads per sample. The approximately 15 enrolled patients, of whom 10 were men and 5 were women, were aged about 31 to 85 years and were diagnosed with TNM stage I to III disease. Some 31 paired specimens, one tumor and one normal lung sample per patient, were profiled by TCRbeta CDR3 sequencing. Using bulk TCRbeta repertoires from some 15 lung cancer patients, the study set lung tumor tissue side by side with matched distant non-tumor lung tissue. Study-level results and caveats: Only about 15 patients were included in the cohort, and the need for larger samples and more detailed clinical data was noted by the authors. TCR diversity was significantly higher in younger patients, and higher tumor TCR diversity was associated with shorter overall and disease-free survival. In normal lung, the top 100 clones accounted for a significantly larger cumulative share of the repertoire than in tumor tissue. Tumor tissue showed significantly higher TCR diversity (inverse Simpson) than normal lung tissue, at about 400 vs 150 (P = 0.0075, Mann-Whitney U test). Peripheral blood was not sequenced, so blood TCRbeta repertoires were not examined in the lung cancer patients of the study. The sequencing platform is not named in the methods, and unique molecular identifiers are not mentioned.

To note about this clonotype: Its specific antigen is unknown. Per-base quality was not reported, and no clone a single base away is much larger than it.

Receptors were amplified or captured by multiplex PCR. The sequencer was an Illumina HiSeq 2500. TCRbeta libraries were constructed through three rounds of nested PCR with primers (Table S4) according to protocols adapted from ARM-PCR. Before sequencing, PCR products of 200-500 bp were excised from the gel and purified with the QIAquick gel extraction kit. In the paper's pipeline: Reads were cleaned using Trimmomatic, were merged into complete CDR3 sequences using FLASH, and were assigned to V(D)J germline segments using MiTCR. Clonal diversity was calculated as the inverse Simpson's index using VDJtools. A read counted as productive if the sequence was in-frame and lacked a premature stop codon. The public reads were quality trimmed at Q25 with fastp and then assembled into clones with MiXCR by TCRdb, keeping productive beta chains. Records with the same CDR3 protein are collapsed into one entry carrying the most frequent genes and DNA. The V and J calls were determined by TCRdb, not by the authors. The table for this sample lists over 40,000 distinct CDR3 sequences; roughly 60% of them were counted only once. The ten largest clones represent over 15% of the sample.

V ends up 3 bases short and J 4 bases short, with an unmatched junction base count of 10. As encoded in the germline V gene, CDR1 is SGHTA while CDR2 is FQGNSA. The CDR3 contains 17 residues, cysteine and phenylalanine counted. The kept DNA is CDR3 alone, 51 bases in frame from the first base. RNA was isolated from bulk, unsorted tissue, and RNA quality was assessed with a NanoDrop ND-1000 and an Agilent 2100. For the normal lung samples, distant non-tumor tissue was collected more than 3 cm away from the tumor edge. Newly diagnosed lung cancer patients without prior chemotherapy who had been admitted for thoracic surgery in China between August and November 2014 were enrolled as donors. The study excluded patients who had received radiotherapy or chemotherapy before or who had another cancer at the same time. Pieces of surgical tissue measuring about 1-2 cm3 were kept in RNAlater solution and held at -80 degrees C until needed.

This sequence was found in a woman aged 40 to 50 with non-small cell lung cancer. The rearranged segments are TRBV7-2 and TRBJ2-1, with 9 bases matching TRBD2. The sample was distant non-tumor lung tissue. The DNA sequence reads TGTGCCAGCAGCTTCCTCCCCTCTAGCGGGATATACAATGAGCAGTTCTTC. Its protein reads: CASSFLPSSGIYNEQFF.